Given below is one T cell receptor beta chain in context. Time point indicated: patch test 3, about 24 weeks after DPC sensitization. Treatment noted: therapeutic diphenylcyclopropenone sensitization with weekly scalp DPC. Blood collection happened ahead of applying each patch test. The donor pool consisted of alopecia patients aged 18 to 70 years, considered suitable for DPC. The library tagged each cDNA molecule with unique molecular identifiers. Via MiXCR, TCRdb re-called the RACE reads, giving one row per CDR3 protein. The profile shows about 92,000 distinct CDR3 sequences, roughly 10% of them singletons. The entry originates in a study of human T cells and chemical hapten exposure. In germline, CDR1 is SGHAT, CDR2 FQNNGV. V shed 1 base and J 7 bases; nucleotides not matched to a gene: 4. The CDR3 covers 15 residues.

V usage is TRBV11-2 and J usage is TRBJ2-1; 10 nucleotides line up with TRBD2. This TCR was recovered from a woman aged 25 to 45 with alopecia areata. Some clones in this sample may be carry-over from other donors' samples. The sample here was whole blood, taken in connection with sensitization to the hapten diphenylcyclopropenone (DPC). The CDR3 protein is CASSLVRTSGNEQFF. The CDR3 nucleotides are TGTGCCAGCAGCTTAGTTCGGACTAGCGGTAATGAGCAGTTCTTC.